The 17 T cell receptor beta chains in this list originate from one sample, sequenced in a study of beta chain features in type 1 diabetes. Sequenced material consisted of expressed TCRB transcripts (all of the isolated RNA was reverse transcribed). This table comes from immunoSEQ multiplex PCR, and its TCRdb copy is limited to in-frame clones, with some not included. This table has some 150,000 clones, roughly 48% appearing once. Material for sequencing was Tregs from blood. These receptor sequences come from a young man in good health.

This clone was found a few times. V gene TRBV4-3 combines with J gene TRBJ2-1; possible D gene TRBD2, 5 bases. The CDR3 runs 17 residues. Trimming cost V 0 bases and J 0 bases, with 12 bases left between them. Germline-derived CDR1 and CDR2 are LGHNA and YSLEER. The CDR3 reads CASSQDLSGSSYNEQFF. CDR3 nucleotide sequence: TGCGCCAGCAGCCAAGATTTGTCTGGGAGCTCCTACAATGAGCAGTTCTTC.

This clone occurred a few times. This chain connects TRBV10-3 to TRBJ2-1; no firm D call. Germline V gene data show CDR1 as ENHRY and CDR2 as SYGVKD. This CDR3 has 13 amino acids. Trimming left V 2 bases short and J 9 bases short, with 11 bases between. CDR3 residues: CAISEAPGGEQFF. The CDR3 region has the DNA TGTGCCATCAGTGAGGCCCCGGGTGGTGAGCAGTTCTTC.

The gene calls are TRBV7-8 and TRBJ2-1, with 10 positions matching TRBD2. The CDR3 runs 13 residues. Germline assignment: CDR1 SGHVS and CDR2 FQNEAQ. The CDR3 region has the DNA TGTGTAACTAGCGGGACCTCCTACAATGAGCAGTTCTTC. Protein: CVTSGTSYNEQFF.

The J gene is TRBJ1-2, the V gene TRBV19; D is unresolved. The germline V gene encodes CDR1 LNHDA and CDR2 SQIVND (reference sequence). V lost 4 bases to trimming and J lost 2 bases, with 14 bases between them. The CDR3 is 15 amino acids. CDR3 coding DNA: TGTGCCAGTAGTACAGCGTCTGCGGCAAACTATGGCTACACCTTC. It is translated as CASSTASAANYGYTF.

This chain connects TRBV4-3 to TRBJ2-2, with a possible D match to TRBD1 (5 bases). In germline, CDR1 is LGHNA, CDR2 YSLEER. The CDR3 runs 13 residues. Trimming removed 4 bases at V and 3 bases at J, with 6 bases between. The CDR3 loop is CASSPGYTGELFF. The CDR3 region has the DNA TGCGCCAGCAGCCCAGGGTACACCGGGGAGCTGTTTTTT.

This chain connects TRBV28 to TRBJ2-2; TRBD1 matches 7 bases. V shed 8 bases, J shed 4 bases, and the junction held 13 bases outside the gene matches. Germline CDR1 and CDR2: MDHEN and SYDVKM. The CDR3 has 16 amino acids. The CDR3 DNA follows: TGTGCCAGCTCCTCCGGGGCAGGGGGTCTCACCGGGGAGCTGTTTTTT. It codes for CASSSGAGGLTGELFF.

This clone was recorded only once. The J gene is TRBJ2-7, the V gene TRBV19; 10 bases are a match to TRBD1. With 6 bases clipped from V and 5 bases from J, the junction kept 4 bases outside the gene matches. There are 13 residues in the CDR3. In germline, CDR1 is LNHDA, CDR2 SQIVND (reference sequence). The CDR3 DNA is TGTGCCAGTAGAAGACAGGGGGCCGACGAGCAGTACTTC. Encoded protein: CASRRQGADEQYF.

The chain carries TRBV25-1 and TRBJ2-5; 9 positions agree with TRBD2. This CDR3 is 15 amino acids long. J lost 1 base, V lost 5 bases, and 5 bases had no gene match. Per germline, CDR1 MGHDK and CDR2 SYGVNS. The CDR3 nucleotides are TGTGCCAGCAGTACACGCGGGAGGGCCCAAGAGACCCAGTACTTC. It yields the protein CASSTRGRAQETQYF.

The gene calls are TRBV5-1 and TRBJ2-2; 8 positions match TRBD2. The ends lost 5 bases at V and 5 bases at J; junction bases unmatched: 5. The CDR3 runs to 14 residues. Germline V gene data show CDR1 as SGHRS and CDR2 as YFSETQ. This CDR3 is CASRTSGPTGELFF. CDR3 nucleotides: TGCGCCAGCAGAACTAGCGGCCCAACCGGGGAGCTGTTTTTT.

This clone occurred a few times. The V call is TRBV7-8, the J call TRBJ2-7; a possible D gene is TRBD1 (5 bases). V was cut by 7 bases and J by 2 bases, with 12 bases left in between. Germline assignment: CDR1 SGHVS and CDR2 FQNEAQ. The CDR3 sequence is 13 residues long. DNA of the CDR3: TGTGCCAGCAACCAGGGATTGACCTACGAGCAGTACTTC. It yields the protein CASNQGLTYEQYF.

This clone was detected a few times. The CDR3 bases are TGTGCCAGCAGCCAAGACAGGGAGGATCAGCCCCAGCATTTT. It specifies CASSQDREDQPQHF. The chain employs TRBV2 and TRBJ1-5; TRBD1 aligns across 7 bases. The CDR3 contains 14 residues. Germline CDR1 SNHLY, CDR2 FYNNEI. Unmatched junction bases numbered 7, after V lost 6 bases and J lost 5 bases.

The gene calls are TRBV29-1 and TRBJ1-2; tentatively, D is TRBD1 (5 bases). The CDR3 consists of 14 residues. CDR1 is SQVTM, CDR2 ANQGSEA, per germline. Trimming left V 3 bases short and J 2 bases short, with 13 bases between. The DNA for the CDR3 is TGCAGCGTTGATGCGGGGACGAGAAACTATGGCTACACCTTC. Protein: CSVDAGTRNYGYTF.

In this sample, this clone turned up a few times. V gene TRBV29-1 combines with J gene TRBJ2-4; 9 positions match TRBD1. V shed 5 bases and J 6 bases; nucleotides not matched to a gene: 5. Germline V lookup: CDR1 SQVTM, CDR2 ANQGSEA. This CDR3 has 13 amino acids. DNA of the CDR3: TGCAGCGTTACTACAGGGGGCCGAAACATTCAGTACTTC. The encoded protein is CSVTTGGRNIQYF.

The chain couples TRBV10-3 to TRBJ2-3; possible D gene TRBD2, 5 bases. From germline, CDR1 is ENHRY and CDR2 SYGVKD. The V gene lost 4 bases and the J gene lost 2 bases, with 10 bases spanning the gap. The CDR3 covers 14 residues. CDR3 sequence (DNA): TGTGCCATCAGTGGACCACGGGACACAGATACGCAGTATTTT. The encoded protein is CAISGPRDTDTQYF.

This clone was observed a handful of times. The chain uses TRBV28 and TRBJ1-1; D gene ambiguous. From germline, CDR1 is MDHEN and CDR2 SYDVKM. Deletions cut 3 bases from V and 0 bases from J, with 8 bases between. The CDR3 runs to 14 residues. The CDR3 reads CASSFAGMNTEAFF. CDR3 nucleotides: TGTGCCAGCAGTTTTGCAGGAATGAACACTGAAGCTTTCTTT.

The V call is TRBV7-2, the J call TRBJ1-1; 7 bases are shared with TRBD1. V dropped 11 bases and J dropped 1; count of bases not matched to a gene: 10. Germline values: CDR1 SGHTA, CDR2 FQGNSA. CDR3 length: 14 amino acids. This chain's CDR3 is CAGKQGTENTEAFF. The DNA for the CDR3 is TGTGCCGGGAAACAGGGGACGGAGAACACTGAAGCTTTCTTT.

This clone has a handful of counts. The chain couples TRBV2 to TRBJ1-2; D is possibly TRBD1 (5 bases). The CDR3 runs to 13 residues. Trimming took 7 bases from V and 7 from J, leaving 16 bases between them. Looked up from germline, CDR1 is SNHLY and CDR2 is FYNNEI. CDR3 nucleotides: TGTGCCAGCACATATCGGGGGGAGACTGGCTACACCTTC. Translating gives CASTYRGETGYTF. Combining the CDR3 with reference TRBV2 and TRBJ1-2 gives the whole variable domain EPEVTQTPSHQVTQMGQEVILRCVPISNHLYFYWYRQILGQKVEFLVSFYNNEISEKSEIFDDQFSVERPDGSNFTLKIRSTKLEDSAMYFCASTYRGETGYTFGSGTRLTVV.